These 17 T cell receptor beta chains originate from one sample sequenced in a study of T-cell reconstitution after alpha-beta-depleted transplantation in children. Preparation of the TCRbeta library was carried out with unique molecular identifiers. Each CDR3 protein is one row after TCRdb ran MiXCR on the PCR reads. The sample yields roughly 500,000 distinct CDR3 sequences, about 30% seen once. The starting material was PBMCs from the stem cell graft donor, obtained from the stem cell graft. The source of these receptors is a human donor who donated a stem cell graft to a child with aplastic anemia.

Here the CDR3 DNA reads TGTGCCAGCAGTTCGGTGGGACTAGCGGAAAATGAGCAGTTCTTC. Encoded protein: CASSSVGLAENEQFF. The V call is TRBV27, the J call TRBJ2-1, with TRBD2 matching over 11 bases. The CDR3 has 15 amino acids. Germline V gives CDR1 MNHEY, CDR2 SMNVEV (reference sequence). Trimming removed 4 bases from V and 7 bases from J; junction bases left unmatched: 6.

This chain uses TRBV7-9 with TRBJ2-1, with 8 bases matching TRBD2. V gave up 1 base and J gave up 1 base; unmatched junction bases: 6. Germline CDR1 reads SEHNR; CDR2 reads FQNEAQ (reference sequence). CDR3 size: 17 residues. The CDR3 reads CASSLELSGSSYNEQFF. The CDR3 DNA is TGTGCCAGCAGCTTAGAACTAAGCGGGAGTTCCTACAATGAGCAGTTCTTC.

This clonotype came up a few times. For the CDR3, the DNA is TGTGCCAGCAGTGAAAGGGCGCTAGGTGCCCGACTGTACTTC. Translating it yields CASSERALGARLYF. The V and J genes are TRBV25-1 and TRBJ2-4; D ambiguous. Germline V gene data show CDR1 as MGHDK and CDR2 as SYGVNS. The CDR3 contains 14 residues. The ends were cut back, 2 bases at V and 15 bases at J, with 20 bases in the middle.

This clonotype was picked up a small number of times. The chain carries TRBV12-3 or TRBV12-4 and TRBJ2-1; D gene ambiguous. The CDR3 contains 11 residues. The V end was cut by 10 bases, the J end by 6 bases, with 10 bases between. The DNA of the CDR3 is TGTGCCATCCGGACGCTCAATGAGCAGTTCTTC. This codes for CAIRTLNEQFF.

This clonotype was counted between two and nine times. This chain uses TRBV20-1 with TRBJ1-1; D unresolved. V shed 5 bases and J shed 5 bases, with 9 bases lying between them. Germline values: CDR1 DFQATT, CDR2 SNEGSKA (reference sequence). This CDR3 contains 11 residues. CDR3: CSAAIRTEAFF. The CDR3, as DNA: TGCAGTGCTGCTATACGGACTGAAGCTTTCTTT.

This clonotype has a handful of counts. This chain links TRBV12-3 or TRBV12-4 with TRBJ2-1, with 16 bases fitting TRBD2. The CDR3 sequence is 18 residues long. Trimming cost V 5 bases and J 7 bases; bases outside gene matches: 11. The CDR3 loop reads CASSPGTSGRALVNEQFF. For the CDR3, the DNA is TGTGCCAGCAGTCCTGGGACTAGCGGGAGGGCCCTTGTGAATGAGCAGTTCTTC.

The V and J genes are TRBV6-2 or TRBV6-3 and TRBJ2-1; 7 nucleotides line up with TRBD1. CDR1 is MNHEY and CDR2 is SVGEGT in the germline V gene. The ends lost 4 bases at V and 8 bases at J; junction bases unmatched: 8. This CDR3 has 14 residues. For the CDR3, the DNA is TGTGCCAGCAGTTCCAATGTAAGGGGGCATGAGCAGTTCTTC. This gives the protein CASSSNVRGHEQFF.

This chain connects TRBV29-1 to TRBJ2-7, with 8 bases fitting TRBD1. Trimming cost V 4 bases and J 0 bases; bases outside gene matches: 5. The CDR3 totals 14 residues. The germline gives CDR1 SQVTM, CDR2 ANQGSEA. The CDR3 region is CSVAQGASSYEQYF. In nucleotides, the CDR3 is TGCAGCGTTGCCCAGGGGGCTAGCTCCTACGAGCAGTACTTC.

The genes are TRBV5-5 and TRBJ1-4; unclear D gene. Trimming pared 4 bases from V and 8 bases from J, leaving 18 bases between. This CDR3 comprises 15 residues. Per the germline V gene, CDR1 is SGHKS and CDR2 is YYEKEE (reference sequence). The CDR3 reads CASSPPPDEGEKLFF. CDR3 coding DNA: TGTGCCAGCAGCCCTCCTCCCGACGAAGGAGAAAAACTGTTTTTT. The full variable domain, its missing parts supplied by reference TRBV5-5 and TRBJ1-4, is DAGVTQSPTHLIKTRGQQVTLRCSPISGHKSVSWYQQVLGQGPQFIFQYYEKEERGRGNFPDRFSARQFPNYSSELNVNALLLGDSALYLCASSPPPDEGEKLFFGSGTQLSVL.

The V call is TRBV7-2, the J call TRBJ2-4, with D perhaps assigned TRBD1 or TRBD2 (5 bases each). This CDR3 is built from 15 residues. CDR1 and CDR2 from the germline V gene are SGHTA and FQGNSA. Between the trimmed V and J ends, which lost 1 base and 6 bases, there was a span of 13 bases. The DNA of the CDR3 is TGTGCCAGCAGCTTAGAGGGGACCAGAGGAAACATTCAGTACTTC. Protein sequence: CASSLEGTRGNIQYF. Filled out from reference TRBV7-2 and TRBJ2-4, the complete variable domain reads GAGVSQSPSNKVTEKGKDVELRCDPISGHTALYWYRQSLGQGLEFLIYFQGNSAPDKSGLPSDRFSAERTGGSVSTLTIQRTQQEDSAVYLCASSLEGTRGNIQYFGAGTRLSVL.

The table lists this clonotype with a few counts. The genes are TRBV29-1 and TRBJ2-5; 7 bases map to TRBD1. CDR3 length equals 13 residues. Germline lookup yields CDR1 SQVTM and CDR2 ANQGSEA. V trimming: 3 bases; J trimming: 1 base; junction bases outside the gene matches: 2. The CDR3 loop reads CSVERDSQETQYF. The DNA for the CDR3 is TGCAGCGTTGAGAGGGACAGCCAAGAGACCCAGTACTTC. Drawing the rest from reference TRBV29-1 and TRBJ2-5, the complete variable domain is SAVISQKPSRDICQRGTSLTIQCQVDSQVTMMFWYRQQPGQSLTLIATANQGSEATYESGFVIDKFPISRPNLTFSTLTVSNMSPEDSSIYLCSVERDSQETQYFGPGTRLLVL.

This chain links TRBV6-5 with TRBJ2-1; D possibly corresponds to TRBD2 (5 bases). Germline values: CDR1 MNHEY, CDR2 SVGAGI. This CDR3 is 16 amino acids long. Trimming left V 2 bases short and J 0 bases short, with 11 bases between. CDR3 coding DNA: TGTGCCAGCAGTTACGCGGCGGGTAGCTCCTACAATGAGCAGTTCTTC. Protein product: CASSYAAGSSYNEQFF.

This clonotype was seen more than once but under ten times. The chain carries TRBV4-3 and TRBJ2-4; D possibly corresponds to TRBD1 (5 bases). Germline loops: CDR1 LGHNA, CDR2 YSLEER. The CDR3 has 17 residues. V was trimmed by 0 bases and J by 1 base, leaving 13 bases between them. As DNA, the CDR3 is TGCGCCAGCAGCCAAGATCCTCCAGGGTCCGCCAAAAACATTCAGTACTTC. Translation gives CASSQDPPGSAKNIQYF.

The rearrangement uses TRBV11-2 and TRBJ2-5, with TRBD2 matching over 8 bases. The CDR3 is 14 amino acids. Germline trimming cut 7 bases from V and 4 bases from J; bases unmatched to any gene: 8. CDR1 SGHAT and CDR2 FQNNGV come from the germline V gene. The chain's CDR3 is CASIPAAGGETQYF. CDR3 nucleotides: TGTGCCAGCATCCCAGCGGCGGGAGGAGAGACCCAGTACTTC. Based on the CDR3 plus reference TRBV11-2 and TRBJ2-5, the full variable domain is EAGVAQSPRYKIIEKRQSVAFWCNPISGHATLYWYQQILGQGPKLLIQFQNNGVVDDSQLPKDRFSAERLKGVDSTLKIQPAKLEDSAVYLCASIPAAGGETQYFGPGTRLLVL.

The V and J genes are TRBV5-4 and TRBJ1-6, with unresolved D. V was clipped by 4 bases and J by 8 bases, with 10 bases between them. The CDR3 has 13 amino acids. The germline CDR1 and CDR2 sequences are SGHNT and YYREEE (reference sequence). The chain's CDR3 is CASSDFADSPLHF. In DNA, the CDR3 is TGTGCCAGCAGCGATTTTGCGGATTCACCCCTCCACTTT.

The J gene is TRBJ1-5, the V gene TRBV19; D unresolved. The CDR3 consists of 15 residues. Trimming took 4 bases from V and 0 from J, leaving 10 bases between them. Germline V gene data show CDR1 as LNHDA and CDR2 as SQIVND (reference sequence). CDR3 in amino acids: CASSTQVLSNQPQHF. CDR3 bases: TGTGCCAGTAGTACGCAGGTACTTAGCAATCAGCCCCAGCATTTT.

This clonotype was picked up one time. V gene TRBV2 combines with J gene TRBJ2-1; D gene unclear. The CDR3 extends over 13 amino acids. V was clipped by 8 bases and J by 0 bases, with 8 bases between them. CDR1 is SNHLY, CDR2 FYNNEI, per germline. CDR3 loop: CASLPGSYNEQFF. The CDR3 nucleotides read TGTGCCAGCCTGCCTGGCTCCTACAATGAGCAGTTCTTC.